Below, 25 T cell receptor beta chains from the same sample are listed, as sequenced in a study of T cells after yellow fever vaccination. Each CDR3 protein gets one entry after TCRdb re-called the 5' RACE reads with MiXCR. The sample lists approximately 450,000 distinct CDR3 sequences, over 15% occurring once. The starting material was PBMCs, obtained before the yellow fever booster vaccination. The source is a man aged 18 to 29 who received the YFV17D yellow fever vaccine.

This clonotype came up a few times. The rearrangement links TRBV12-3 or TRBV12-4 to TRBJ2-6, with a tentative D call TRBD1 (6 bases). The V end lost 6 bases, the J end lost 3 bases, and 18 bases lay between the germline ends. There are 17 residues in the CDR3. The CDR3 DNA is TGTGCCAGCAGCCCTGACAGGACTTACTTTGGGGCCAACGTCCTGACTTTC. Translating gives CASSPDRTYFGANVLTF.

This clonotype has ten or more counts. The chain is built from TRBV6-4 and TRBJ2-1, with 11 bases matching TRBD2. There are 15 residues in the CDR3. Looked up from germline, CDR1 is MRHNA and CDR2 is SNTAGT. Unmatched junction bases numbered 4, after V lost 5 bases and J lost 4 bases. The CDR3 here is CASSPTSGEYNEQFF. The CDR3 bases are TGTGCCAGCAGTCCGACTAGCGGGGAGTACAATGAGCAGTTCTTC.

This clonotype has a handful of counts. The chain uses TRBV29-1 and TRBJ2-3; D may match TRBD1 or TRBD2 (5 bases each). Trimming stripped 3 bases from V and 2 bases from J, with 15 bases between. Per the germline V gene, CDR1 is SQVTM and CDR2 is ANQGSEA. The CDR3 runs 15 residues. CDR3 sequence (DNA): TGCAGCGTTGACGAGGGGCCGCCTTTCACAGATACGCAGTATTTT. It yields the protein CSVDEGPPFTDTQYF.

The CDR3 DNA reads TGCGCCACCTCCGAGGTGGTTGGTAATGAGCAGTTCTTC. It specifies CATSEVVGNEQFF. The chain couples TRBV5-1 to TRBJ2-1; D is unresolved. V lost 9 bases and J 7 bases, leaving 17 bases between the germline ends. The CDR3 length is 13 residues. Per the germline V gene, CDR1 is SGHRS and CDR2 is YFSETQ.

The V call is TRBV6-1, the J call TRBJ1-2; possible D gene TRBD1, 5 bases. V lost 5 bases and J lost 7, with 14 bases in between. Germline CDR1 and CDR2: MNHNS and SASEGT. The CDR3 is made up of 13 amino acids. The DNA of the CDR3 is TGTGCCAGCAGTCCCCTTGGGGGATTTGGCTACACCTTC. Protein: CASSPLGGFGYTF.

Here the CDR3 DNA reads TGCGCCAGCAGCTCCGAACCGGGAGAACTTGAGACCCAGTACTTC. It specifies CASSSEPGELETQYF. V gene TRBV5-1 combines with J gene TRBJ2-5; tentatively, D is TRBD2 (6 bases). The germline CDR1 and CDR2 sequences are SGHRS and YFSETQ. Trimming removed 3 bases from V and 5 bases from J, with 17 bases in between. CDR3 length: 15 amino acids.

CDR3 sequence reads: CASSSPNSPLHF. The CDR3 DNA reads TGTGCCAGCAGCTCACCAAATTCACCCCTCCACTTT. The genes are TRBV7-2 and TRBJ1-6; D is ambiguous. Trimming took off 4 bases at V and 7 bases at J, with 5 bases between the two ends. Germline V gives CDR1 SGHTA, CDR2 FQGNSA. The CDR3 contains 12 residues. The full variable domain, with the rest looked up from reference TRBV7-2 and TRBJ1-6, is GAGVSQSPSNKVTEKGKDVELRCDPISGHTALYWYRQSLGQGLEFLIYFQGNSAPDKSGLPSDRFSAERTGGSVSTLTIQRTQQEDSAVYLCASSSPNSPLHFGNGTRLTVT.

V usage is TRBV27 and J usage is TRBJ1-1; TRBD1 is a possible D gene (5 bases). CDR3 length: 16 residues. Germline V lookup: CDR1 MNHEY, CDR2 SMNVEV (reference sequence). Deletions cut 5 bases from V and 6 bases from J, with 22 bases between. CDR3 sequence reads: CASSQPGGKGGPEAFF. CDR3 DNA sequence: TGTGCCAGCAGTCAACCCGGGGGAAAGGGTGGGCCTGAAGCTTTCTTT.

This clonotype has a handful of counts. This rearrangement joins TRBV7-9 to TRBJ2-7; 11 bases agree with TRBD2. Germline CDR1 and CDR2: SEHNR and FQNEAQ (reference sequence). The CDR3 totals 15 residues. J was trimmed by 3 bases and V by 5 bases; bases with no gene match: 6. CDR3: CASSLTSGGFYEQYV. DNA of the CDR3: TGTGCCAGCAGCCTTACTAGCGGGGGTTTCTACGAGCAGTACGTC.

This clonotype was seen many times. In DNA, the CDR3 is TGTGCCAGCAGCTCAATACAGGGGGCGAAGGAGTATTTT. Its protein is CASSSIQGAKEYF. The chain joins TRBV7-3 to TRBJ2-3; 9 bases line up with TRBD1. Germline V lookup: CDR1 SGHTA, CDR2 FQGTGA. The CDR3 sequence is 13 residues long. The junction had 9 bases not matched to a gene; V was cut back by 4 bases and J by 13 bases.

The J gene is TRBJ2-1, the V gene TRBV5-1, with a possible D match to TRBD2 (6 bases). This CDR3 is built from 15 residues. Germline values: CDR1 SGHRS, CDR2 YFSETQ. V was clipped by 1 base and J by 2 bases, with 10 bases between them. Written as DNA, the CDR3 is TGCGCCAGCAGCTTGAGTGCGGGGACCTACAATGAGCAGTTCTTC. Protein sequence: CASSLSAGTYNEQFF.

This clonotype was observed a handful of times. The rearrangement links TRBV10-3 to TRBJ2-2; the D gene is possibly TRBD1 (6 bases). CDR1 and CDR2 (germline): ENHRY, SYGVKD. This CDR3 has 14 amino acids. Between the trimmed V and J ends, which lost 9 bases and 6 bases, there was a span of 17 bases. The CDR3 loop reads CAIEERTGSGELFF. CDR3 sequence (DNA): TGTGCCATAGAAGAGAGAACAGGGTCCGGGGAGCTGTTTTTT.

This clonotype was recorded a few times. V usage is TRBV25-1 and J usage is TRBJ2-7, with D perhaps matching TRBD2 (5 bases). Trimming took 6 bases from V and 0 from J, leaving 9 bases between them. Germline values: CDR1 MGHDK, CDR2 SYGVNS. This CDR3 contains 13 residues. The DNA of the CDR3 is TGTGCCAGCAGGGCCGAGGGCTCCTACGAGCAGTACGTC. It specifies CASRAEGSYEQYV.

V and J are TRBV20-1 and TRBJ2-2; 8 bases line up with TRBD1. The germline gives CDR1 DFQATT, CDR2 SNEGSKA (reference sequence). V gave up 6 bases and J gave up 7 bases; unmatched junction bases: 7. The CDR3 covers 13 residues. This CDR3 reads CSASSGGGGELFF. The CDR3 bases are TGCAGTGCCAGCTCAGGGGGCGGCGGGGAGCTGTTTTTT.

The chain links TRBV7-3 to TRBJ2-5, with D maybe TRBD1 (7 bases). V shed 2 bases and J shed 3 bases, with 10 bases lying between them. This CDR3 comprises 14 residues. In germline, CDR1 is SGHTA, CDR2 FQGTGA. CDR3 coding DNA: TGTGCCAGCAGCTTAGCGGGACAGAAAGAGACCCAGTACTTC. Encoded protein: CASSLAGQKETQYF.

The V and J genes are TRBV11-2 and TRBJ2-6; D remains unclear. The CDR3 runs 19 residues. V was shortened by 5 bases and J by 0 bases, with 20 bases between the two germline ends. Germline values: CDR1 SGHAT, CDR2 FQNNGV. CDR3 sequence: CASSSLYIDSGSGANVLTF. The CDR3 bases are TGTGCCAGCAGCAGCTTATACATCGACTCCGGCTCTGGGGCCAACGTCCTGACTTTC.

The rearrangement uses TRBV6-6 and TRBJ2-6, with 7 bases lining up with TRBD1. The germline V gene has CDR1 MNHNY and CDR2 SVGAGI (reference sequence). The CDR3 is 18 residues long. V was pared by 2 bases and J by 2 bases, with 9 bases of the junction left unmatched. The CDR3 DNA reads as TGTGCCAGCAGTTACCGACGAAGCACAGGGGCTGGGGCCAACGTCCTGACTTTC. It codes for CASSYRRSTGAGANVLTF.

The genes are TRBV29-1 and TRBJ1-1, with 9 positions matching TRBD1. The germline V gene has CDR1 SQVTM and CDR2 ANQGSEA. This CDR3 spans 12 amino acids. V was pared by 6 bases and J by 10 bases, with 9 bases of the junction left unmatched. The CDR3 coding sequence is TGCAGCGTGTGGGACAGGGTGGGGGGAGCTTTCTTT. It translates to CSVWDRVGGAFF.

CDR3 nucleotides: TGTGCCAGCGCGTTGACAGGGGCAAATGAGCAGTTCTTC. This gives the protein CASALTGANEQFF. This sequence joins TRBV6-5 and TRBJ2-1, with 8 positions matching TRBD1. This CDR3 contains 13 residues. The germline V gene encodes CDR1 MNHEY and CDR2 SVGAGI. J lost 7 bases, V lost 8 bases, and 7 bases had no gene match.

This clonotype was observed at least ten times. The J gene is TRBJ1-1, the V gene TRBV27; D is unclear. Germline V CDR1 and CDR2: MNHEY, SMNVEV (reference sequence). The V gene lost 3 bases and the J gene lost 4 bases, with 12 bases spanning the gap. The CDR3 covers 14 residues. CDR3 loop: CASSLKRDGTEAFF. CDR3 bases: TGTGCCAGCAGTTTGAAGAGGGATGGCACTGAAGCTTTCTTT.

The chain combines TRBV3-1 with TRBJ1-5; D is undetermined. Trimming left V 0 bases short and J 3 bases short, with 3 bases between. Per germline, CDR1 LGHDT and CDR2 YNNKEL (reference sequence). The CDR3 is 13 residues long. CDR3 sequence reads: CASSQDHNQPQHF. DNA for the CDR3: TGTGCCAGCAGCCAAGACCACAATCAGCCCCAGCATTTT.

Only a few counts were recorded for this clonotype. This chain connects TRBV5-1 to TRBJ2-3; 12 bases map to TRBD1. CDR1 and CDR2 from the germline V gene are SGHRS and YFSETQ. V trimming: 3 bases; J trimming: 8 bases; junction bases outside the gene matches: 16. The CDR3 has 18 residues. For the CDR3, the DNA is TGCGCCAGCAGCTCACTGCTACAGGGACAGGGGGCGCGAGCTACGCAGTATTTT. This gives the protein CASSSLLQGQGARATQYF.

The chain links TRBV27 to TRBJ2-1; 7 positions agree with TRBD2. The length of the CDR3 is 14 residues. With 6 bases clipped from V and 5 bases from J, the junction kept 7 bases outside the gene matches. From germline, CDR1 is MNHEY and CDR2 SMNVEV (reference sequence). The CDR3 DNA follows: TGTGCCAGCAGAGTCTCGGGGAGGGACAATGAGCAGTTCTTC. Translated, it gives CASRVSGRDNEQFF.

J is TRBJ1-6 and V is TRBV6-5; 7 nucleotides match TRBD1. The CDR3 is made up of 16 amino acids. Per germline, CDR1 MNHEY and CDR2 SVGAGI. J gave up 6 bases and V 5 bases, and 10 bases lay outside the gene matches. CDR3 loop: CASSEQGIFINSPLHF. The CDR3 coding sequence is TGTGCCAGCAGTGAACAGGGGATCTTTATTAATTCACCCCTCCACTTT.

This chain uses TRBV18 with TRBJ2-1, with 10 bases identical to TRBD2. V lost 2 bases, J lost 10 bases, and 8 bases stayed unmatched. Per germline, CDR1 KGHSH and CDR2 LQKENI. This CDR3 comprises 15 residues. The CDR3 sequence: CASSPKRGGAEEQFF. The CDR3 nucleotides are TGTGCCAGCTCACCAAAGCGGGGGGGCGCGGAAGAGCAGTTCTTC.